The 8 T cell receptor beta chains below all came from one sample that was sequenced in a study of follicular helper T cells after annual influenza vaccination. Profiling relied on immunoSEQ multiplex PCR, and the TCRdb table lists in-frame clones only, not all of them. Among about 6,800 clones listed, 80% to 85% were seen once. Time point reported: 2015-2016 season, 7 days after influenza vaccination. The sample here was CXCR5- memory CD4+ T cells sorted from blood, taken 7 days after influenza vaccination. The receptors shown here come from an adult who received the influenza vaccine.

The chain uses TRBV19 and TRBJ1-5, with D possibly matching TRBD1 (6 bases). The CDR3 runs 14 residues. V shed 6 bases and J shed 0 bases, with 9 bases lying between them. CDR1 and CDR2 (germline): LNHDA, SQIVND (reference sequence). As DNA, the CDR3 is TGTGCCAGTAGGAGGACAGTTAGCAATCAGCCCCAGCATTTT. Amino acid sequence: CASRRTVSNQPQHF.

The chain joins TRBV7-5 to TRBJ2-5; TRBD2 was called by the table and not checked on the DNA. TRBV7-5 is reported as a pseudogene. CDR3 length: 15 residues. The DNA of the CDR3 is TGTGCCAGAAGCTTAGGAGTTGGGGAGGGGGAGACCCAGTACTTC. Translated, it gives CARSLGVGEGETQYF.

Regarding this clone: Relative to the germline gene, one junction end is altered; a read error may explain this. CDR3 region: CVSSPTGFNQPQHF. The CDR3 DNA reads as TGTGTCAGCAGCCCGACAGGGTTTAATCAGCCCCAGCATTTT. The V call is TRBV7-2, the J call TRBJ1-5; the match to TRBD1 covers 7 bases. The length of the CDR3 is 14 residues. CDR1 SGHTA and CDR2 FQGNSA come from the germline V gene.

This clone has a handful of counts. The chain joins TRBV5-4 to TRBJ2-3; weak D call: TRBD2 (7 bases). The germline V gene has CDR1 SGHNT and CDR2 YYREEE (reference sequence). The CDR3 length is 14 residues. Trimming removed 4 bases from V and 3 bases from J, with 12 bases in between. In DNA, the CDR3 is TGTGCCAGCAGCCCCAGGGGAGGGACAGATACGCAGTATTTT. It yields the protein CASSPRGGTDTQYF.

The J gene is TRBJ2-5, the V gene TRBV6-1; a possible D gene is TRBD1 (6 bases). Between the trimmed V and J ends, which lost 2 bases and 5 bases, there was a span of 15 bases. The CDR3 extends over 15 amino acids. The germline V gene encodes CDR1 MNHNS and CDR2 SASEGT. The CDR3 sequence: CASSESQGPGETQYF. CDR3 nucleotide sequence: TGTGCCAGCAGTGAAAGTCAGGGGCCGGGGGAGACCCAGTACTTC.

The rearrangement uses TRBV5-4 and TRBJ2-3, with 13 bases fitting TRBD2. This CDR3 is built from 16 residues. CDR1 and CDR2 from the germline V gene are SGHNT and YYREEE (reference sequence). Trimming cost V 4 bases and J 2 bases; bases outside gene matches: 4. The CDR3 spells CASSPGLAGFTDTQYF. DNA for the CDR3: TGTGCCAGCAGCCCGGGACTAGCGGGATTCACAGATACGCAGTATTTT.

This chain connects TRBV10-1 to TRBJ2-2, with D perhaps matching TRBD2 (6 bases). V was cut by 8 bases and J by 1 base, with 11 bases left in between. The germline CDR1 and CDR2 sequences are WNHNN and SYGVQD (reference sequence). The CDR3 is 14 amino acids. CDR3 in DNA: TGCGCCAGCCGGGGAGGTGGGAACACCGGGGAGCTGTTTTTT. This codes for CASRGGGNTGELFF.

The chain combines TRBV7-2 with TRBJ1-2, with D perhaps matching TRBD1 (5 bases). Trimming shortened V by 2 bases and J by 2 bases, and 12 bases separated the two germline ends. This CDR3 region has 15 residues. The germline V gene has CDR1 SGHTA and CDR2 FQGNSA. CDR3 sequence reads: CASSLNLRTNYGYTF. For the CDR3, the DNA is TGTGCCAGCAGCTTAAATTTGAGGACAAACTATGGCTACACCTTC. Full variable domain (rest looked up from reference TRBV7-2 and TRBJ1-2): GAGVSQSPSNKVTEKGKDVELRCDPISGHTALYWYRQSLGQGLEFLIYFQGNSAPDKSGLPSDRFSAERTGGSVSTLTIQRTQQEDSAVYLCASSLNLRTNYGYTFGSGTRLTVV.